This T cell receptor (beta chain) is from a study of T cells in Graves' hyperthyroidism and ophthalmopathy. Researchers amplified the TCR beta CDR3 regions from RNA transcripts. Initially, a first-round RT-PCR of the TCR CDR3 employed the HTBI primer set. TCRdb independently ran MiXCR on the multiplex PCR reads; one entry per CDR3 protein. The sample holds around 660,000 distinct CDR3 sequences, 45% seen once. The V end was cut by 3 bases, the J end by 0 bases, with 17 bases between. Germline values: CDR1 SQVTM, CDR2 ANQGSEA. This CDR3 contains 16 residues. Many counts were recorded for this clonotype.

The sequence derives from an adult man with Graves' disease, either hyperthyroidism or ophthalmopathy (not recorded which). Sequencing was done on a sample of peripheral blood or thyroid tissue (not recorded which). The chain is built from TRBV29-1 and TRBJ1-2; D gene ambiguous. The DNA for the CDR3 is TGCAGCGTTGATACGGTTGGCAGCCCTCCTAACTATGGCTACACCTTC. It codes for CSVDTVGSPPNYGYTF.